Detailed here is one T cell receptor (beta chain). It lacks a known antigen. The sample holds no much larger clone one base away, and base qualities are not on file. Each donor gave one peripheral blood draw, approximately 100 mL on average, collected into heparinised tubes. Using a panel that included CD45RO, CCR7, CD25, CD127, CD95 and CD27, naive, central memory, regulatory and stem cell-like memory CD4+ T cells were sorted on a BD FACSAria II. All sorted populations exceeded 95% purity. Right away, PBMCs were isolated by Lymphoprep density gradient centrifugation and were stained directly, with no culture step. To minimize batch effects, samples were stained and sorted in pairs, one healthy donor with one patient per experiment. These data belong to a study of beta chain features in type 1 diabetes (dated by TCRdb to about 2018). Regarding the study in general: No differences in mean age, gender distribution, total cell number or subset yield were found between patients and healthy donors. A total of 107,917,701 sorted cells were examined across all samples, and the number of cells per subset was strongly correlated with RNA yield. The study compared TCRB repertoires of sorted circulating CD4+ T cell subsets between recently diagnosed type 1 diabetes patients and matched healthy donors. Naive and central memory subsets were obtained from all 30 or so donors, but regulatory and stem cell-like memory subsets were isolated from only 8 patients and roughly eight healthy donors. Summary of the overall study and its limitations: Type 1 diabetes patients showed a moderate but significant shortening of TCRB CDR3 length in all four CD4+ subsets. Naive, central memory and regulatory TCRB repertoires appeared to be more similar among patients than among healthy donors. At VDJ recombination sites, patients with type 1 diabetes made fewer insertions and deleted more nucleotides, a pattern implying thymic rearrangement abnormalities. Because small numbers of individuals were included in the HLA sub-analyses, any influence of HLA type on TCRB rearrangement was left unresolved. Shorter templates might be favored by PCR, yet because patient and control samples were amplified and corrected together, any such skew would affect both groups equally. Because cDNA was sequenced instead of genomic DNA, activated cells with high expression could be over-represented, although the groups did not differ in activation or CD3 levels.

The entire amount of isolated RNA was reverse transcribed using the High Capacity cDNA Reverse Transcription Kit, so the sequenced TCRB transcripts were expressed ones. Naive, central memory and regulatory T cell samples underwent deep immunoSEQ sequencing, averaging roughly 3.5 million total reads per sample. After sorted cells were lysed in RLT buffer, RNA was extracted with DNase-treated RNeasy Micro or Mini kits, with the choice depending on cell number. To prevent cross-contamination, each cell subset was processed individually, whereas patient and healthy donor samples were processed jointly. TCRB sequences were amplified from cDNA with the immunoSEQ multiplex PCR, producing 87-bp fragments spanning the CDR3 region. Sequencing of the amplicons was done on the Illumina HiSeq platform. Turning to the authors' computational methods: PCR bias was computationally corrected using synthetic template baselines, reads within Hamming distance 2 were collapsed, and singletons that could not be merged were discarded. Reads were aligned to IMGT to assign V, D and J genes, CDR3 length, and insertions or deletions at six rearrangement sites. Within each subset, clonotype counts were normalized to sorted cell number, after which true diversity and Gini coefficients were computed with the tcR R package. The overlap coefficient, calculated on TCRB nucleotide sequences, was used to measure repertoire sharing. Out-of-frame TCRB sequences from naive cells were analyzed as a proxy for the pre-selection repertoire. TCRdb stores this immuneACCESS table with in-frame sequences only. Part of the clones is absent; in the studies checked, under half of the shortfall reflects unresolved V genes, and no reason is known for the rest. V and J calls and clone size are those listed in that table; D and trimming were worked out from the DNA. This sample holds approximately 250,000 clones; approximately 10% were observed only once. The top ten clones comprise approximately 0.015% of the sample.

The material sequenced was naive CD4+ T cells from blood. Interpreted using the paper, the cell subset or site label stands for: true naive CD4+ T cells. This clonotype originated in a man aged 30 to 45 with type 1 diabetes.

This receptor carries the CDR3 CASSETSGSYNEQFF. Read as DNA, the sequence is TGTGCCAGTAGTGAGACTAGCGGATCCTACAATGAGCAGTTCTTC. The sequence links TRBV19 to TRBJ2-1; 9 bases in the junction line up with TRBD2. Reading the germline V gene (reference sequence) gives CDR1 LNHDA and CDR2 SQIVND. The CDR3 contains 15 residues, cysteine and phenylalanine counted. The sequence is cut down to CDR3 DNA, 45 bases in frame from base 1. After removal of 5 bases from V and 1 base from J, the junction retains 3 bases not matched to a gene.